Below are 20 T cell receptor beta chains sequenced from a single sample in a study of T cell responses to AZD1222 COVID-19 vaccine. Assay used: immunoSEQ multiplex PCR; TCRdb lists only in-frame clones, some missing. Of more than 80,000 clones listed, 80% to 90% were seen once; the top ten hold roughly 3.6%. Sequences were derived from peripheral blood, sampled 28 days after the second AZD1222 dose. These receptor sequences come from an adult who received the AZD1222 COVID-19 vaccine.

The chain uses TRBV18 and TRBJ2-1; TRBD2 matches at 13 bases. The ends lost 3 bases at V and 7 bases at J; junction bases unmatched: 9. CDR1 is KGHSH and CDR2 is LQKENI in the germline V gene. This CDR3 is built from 17 residues. CDR3 nucleotide sequence: TGTGCCAGCTCACCCTCCGGGACTAGCGGGAATTGGAATGAGCAGTTCTTC. Amino acid sequence: CASSPSGTSGNWNEQFF.

The rearrangement links TRBV19 to TRBJ1-1; the D gene is possibly TRBD1 (6 bases). The CDR3 sequence is 13 residues long. The germline V and J ends were trimmed by 8 bases and 1 base, with 11 bases remaining between them. Germline V gives CDR1 LNHDA, CDR2 SQIVND (reference sequence). CDR3 protein: CASSGTPNTEAFF. CDR3 in DNA: TGTGCCAGTTCCGGGACACCGAACACTGAAGCTTTCTTT.

The V call is TRBV11-3, the J call TRBJ2-3; 9 nucleotides agree with TRBD2. The CDR3 runs to 15 residues. With V trimmed by 5 bases and J by 0 bases, 3 bases remained unmatched. Germline V gives CDR1 SGHNT, CDR2 YENEEA. The CDR3: CASSPGLASTDTQYF. The CDR3, as DNA: TGTGCCAGCAGCCCCGGACTAGCGAGCACAGATACGCAGTATTTT.

The gene calls are TRBV7-9 and TRBJ2-6; D is unresolved. Germline CDR1 SEHNR, CDR2 FQNEAQ (reference sequence). The CDR3 contains 18 residues. The germline V and J ends were trimmed by 5 bases and 0 bases, with 17 bases remaining between them. CDR3 protein: CASSGEWTLHSGANVLTF. The CDR3 DNA reads TGTGCCAGCAGCGGGGAATGGACCCTACACTCTGGGGCCAACGTCCTGACTTTC.

The chain couples TRBV4-2 to TRBJ2-1; 11 bases match TRBD2. With 3 bases clipped from V and 5 bases from J, the junction kept 9 bases outside the gene matches. Germline V gene data show CDR1 as LGHNA and CDR2 as YNFKEQ. This CDR3 region has 17 residues. CDR3 nucleotide sequence: TGTGCCAGCAGCCACAACCTACCTAGCGGGGGGAACAATGAGCAGTTCTTC. Translated, it gives CASSHNLPSGGNNEQFF.

The chain joins TRBV7-9 to TRBJ2-2, with D possibly matching TRBD1 (7 bases). This CDR3 is built from 19 residues. Trimming removed 4 bases at V and 5 bases at J, with 26 bases between. The germline CDR1 and CDR2 sequences are SEHNR and FQNEAQ (reference sequence). In nucleotides, the CDR3 is TGTGCCAGCAGCTACCCTAAGATTGGACAGGAGGGATCGACCGGGGAGCTGTTTTTT. It codes for CASSYPKIGQEGSTGELFF.

The J gene is TRBJ2-3, the V gene TRBV5-5; D is unclear. Per the germline V gene, CDR1 is SGHKS and CDR2 is YYEKEE (reference sequence). The CDR3 contains 15 residues. V lost 1 base and J 0 bases, leaving 9 bases between the germline ends. The CDR3 DNA follows: TGTGCCAGCAGCTTGAGAATATCTAGCACAGATACGCAGTATTTT. It yields the protein CASSLRISSTDTQYF.

The J gene is TRBJ2-5, the V gene TRBV4-2; TRBD1 is a possible D gene (5 bases). From germline, CDR1 is LGHNA and CDR2 YNFKEQ. The CDR3 sequence is 14 residues long. The ends were cut back, 2 bases at V and 2 bases at J, with 9 bases in the middle. The CDR3 protein is CASSQRQQQETQYF. Here the CDR3 DNA reads TGTGCCAGCAGCCAAAGACAGCAACAAGAGACCCAGTACTTC.

The CDR3 DNA follows: TGTGCCAGCAGAGATAAAGGTGGTGGGACACACTTCCCCGGGGAGCTGTTTTTT. Its protein is CASRDKGGGTHFPGELFF. The chain is built from TRBV7-3 and TRBJ2-2, with a possible D match to TRBD1 (6 bases). This CDR3 comprises 18 residues. V dropped 6 bases and J dropped 6 bases, with 26 bases sitting between them. Looked up from germline, CDR1 is SGHTA and CDR2 is FQGTGA.

This chain joins TRBV15 and TRBJ2-7; D perhaps matches TRBD2 (5 bases). V was pared by 4 bases and J by 3 bases, with 7 bases between. The germline V gene has CDR1 LNHNV and CDR2 YYDKDF (reference sequence). The CDR3 is 12 amino acids. The CDR3 nucleotides are TGTGCCACCAGCATAGACTACTACGAGCAGTACTTC. It codes for CATSIDYYEQYF.

Here the CDR3 DNA reads TGTGCCAGCAGTACCGGGACAGGGAGCAATCAGCCCCAGCATTTT. It yields the protein CASSTGTGSNQPQHF. V usage is TRBV2 and J usage is TRBJ1-5; TRBD1 agrees at 9 bases. The CDR3 contains 15 residues. V lost 5 bases to trimming and J lost 1 base; unmatched junction nucleotides: 3. CDR1 and CDR2 from the germline V gene are SNHLY and FYNNEI.

This chain joins TRBV15 and TRBJ1-2; the D is unclear. Between the trimmed V and J ends, which lost 0 bases and 4 bases, there was a span of 9 bases. The germline CDR1 and CDR2 sequences are LNHNV and YYDKDF (reference sequence). The CDR3 consists of 14 residues. CDR3 DNA sequence: TGTGCCACCAGCAGAGATCGTAACGGCTATGGCTACACCTTC. Its protein is CATSRDRNGYGYTF. The variable domain in full, with the rest retrieved from reference TRBV15 and TRBJ1-2, is DAMVIQNPRYQVTQFGKPVTLSCSQTLNHNVMYWYQQKSSQAPKLLFHYYDKDFNNEADTPDNFQSRRPNTSFCFLDIRSPGLGDTAMYLCATSRDRNGYGYTFGSGTRLTVV.

CDR3 bases: TGCGCCAGCAGCTCCCTGGACAGGGTGGGCAATGAGCAGTTCTTC. Translation gives CASSSLDRVGNEQFF. The V and J genes are TRBV5-1 and TRBJ2-1; TRBD1 aligns across 8 bases. Germline CDR1 and CDR2: SGHRS and YFSETQ. The CDR3 has 15 residues. J was trimmed by 6 bases and V by 3 bases; bases with no gene match: 8.

J is TRBJ1-2 and V is TRBV19, with D tentatively TRBD1 (5 bases). CDR1 LNHDA and CDR2 SQIVND come from the germline V gene (reference sequence). This CDR3 contains 16 residues. Trimming cost V 7 bases and J 2 bases, with 20 bases left between them. Written as DNA, the CDR3 is TGTGCCAGTACCAACCCAAATTGGGGACTGAACTATGGCTACACCTTC. Protein product: CASTNPNWGLNYGYTF.

This chain links TRBV28 with TRBJ1-2; TRBD1 matches at 8 bases. Germline V CDR1 and CDR2: MDHEN, SYDVKM. This CDR3 spans 15 amino acids. V shed 2 bases and J 4 bases; nucleotides not matched to a gene: 6. CDR3 sequence: CASSLQGAWGYGYTF. CDR3 sequence (DNA): TGTGCCAGCAGTTTACAGGGGGCGTGGGGCTATGGCTACACCTTC.

The chain couples TRBV7-3 to TRBJ2-2; 7 nucleotides match TRBD1. The CDR3 runs to 13 residues. Germline V gives CDR1 SGHTA, CDR2 FQGTGA. V dropped 5 bases and J dropped 5; count of bases not matched to a gene: 2. CDR3 loop: CASSRGQTGELFF. CDR3 DNA: TGTGCCAGCAGCAGGGGACAGACCGGGGAGCTGTTTTTT.

The J gene is TRBJ1-4, the V gene TRBV3-1 (or the pseudogene TRBV3-2); no definite D call. The germline V gene has CDR1 LGHDT and CDR2 YNNKEL (reference sequence). This CDR3 is built from 12 residues. The V and J ends lost 2 bases and 8 bases respectively, with 6 bases between them. The CDR3 DNA is TGTGCCAGCAGCCAATCGGGGGAAAAACTGTTTTTT. Translated: CASSQSGEKLFF.

This chain links TRBV18 with TRBJ2-5, with 14 bases identical to TRBD2. This CDR3 is built from 14 residues. Germline CDR1 is KGHSH and CDR2 is LQKENI. The junction had 1 base not matched to a gene; V was cut back by 5 bases and J by 5 bases. In nucleotides, the CDR3 is TGTGCCAGCTCAAGACTAGCGGGAGGGGAGACCCAGTACTTC. This codes for CASSRLAGGETQYF.

The rearrangement uses TRBV18 and TRBJ2-1; 7 bases agree with TRBD1. The V segment lost 2 bases and the J segment 4 bases; nucleotides outside the gene matches: 11. CDR1 is KGHSH, CDR2 LQKENI, per germline. CDR3 size: 17 residues. The CDR3 loop is CASSPDFRKDRYNEQFF. For the CDR3, the DNA is TGTGCCAGCTCACCAGACTTTAGGAAGGACAGGTACAATGAGCAGTTCTTC. Filled out from reference TRBV18 and TRBJ2-1, the complete variable domain reads NAGVMQNPRHLVRRRGQEARLRCSPMKGHSHVYWYRQLPEEGLKFMVYLQKENIIDESGMPKERFSAEFPKEGPSILRIQQVVRGDSAAYFCASSPDFRKDRYNEQFFGPGTRLTVL.

This chain joins TRBV30 and TRBJ2-7, with 9 bases that match TRBD1. The CDR3 has 11 amino acids. Germline V gives CDR1 GTSNPN, CDR2 SVGIG (reference sequence). Losses at the gene ends were 2 bases for V and 12 bases for J; bases not matched to a gene: 5. CDR3 DNA: TGTGCCTGGAGTACGGGGACAGGGAGGTACTTC. It encodes CAWSTGTGRYF. Combining the CDR3 with reference TRBV30 and TRBJ2-7 gives the whole variable domain SQTIHQWPATLVQPVGSPLSLECTVEGTSNPNLYWYRQAAGRGLQLLFYSVGIGQISSEVPQNLSASRPQDRQFILSSKKLLLSDSGFYLCAWSTGTGRYFGPGTRLTVT.